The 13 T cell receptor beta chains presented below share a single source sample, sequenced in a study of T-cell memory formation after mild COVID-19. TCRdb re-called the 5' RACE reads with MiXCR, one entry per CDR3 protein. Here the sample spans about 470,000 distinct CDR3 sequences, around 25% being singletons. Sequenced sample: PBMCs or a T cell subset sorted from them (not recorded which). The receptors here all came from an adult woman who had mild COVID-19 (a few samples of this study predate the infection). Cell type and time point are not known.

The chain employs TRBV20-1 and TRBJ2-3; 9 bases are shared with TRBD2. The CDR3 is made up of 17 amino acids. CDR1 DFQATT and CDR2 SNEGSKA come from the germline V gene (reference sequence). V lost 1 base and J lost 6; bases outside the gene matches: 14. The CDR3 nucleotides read TGCAGTGCTAGAGTAATGGTCCAGCGGGGGGCCAGGGATACGCAGTATTTT. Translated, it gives CSARVMVQRGARDTQYF.

CDR3 region: CASSFMGDEAFF. Written as DNA, the CDR3 is TGTGCCAGCAGTTTTATGGGGGATGAAGCTTTCTTT. V is TRBV12-3 or TRBV12-4 and J is TRBJ1-1, with D possibly matching TRBD1 (5 bases). The V and J ends lost 3 bases and 7 bases respectively, with 9 bases between them. This CDR3 spans 12 amino acids.

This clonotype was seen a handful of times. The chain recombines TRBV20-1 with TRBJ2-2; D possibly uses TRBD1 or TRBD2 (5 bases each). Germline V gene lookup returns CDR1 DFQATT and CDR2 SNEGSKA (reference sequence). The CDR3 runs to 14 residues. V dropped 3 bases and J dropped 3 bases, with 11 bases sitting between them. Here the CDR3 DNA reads TGCAGTGCTAGGAGGGGACCGTACACCGGGGAGCTGTTTTTT. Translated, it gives CSARRGPYTGELFF.

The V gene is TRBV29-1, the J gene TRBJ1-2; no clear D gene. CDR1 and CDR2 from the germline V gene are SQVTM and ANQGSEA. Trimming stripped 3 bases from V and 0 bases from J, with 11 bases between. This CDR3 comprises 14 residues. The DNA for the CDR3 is TGCAGCGTTGAGGGTGGGTCATCTAACTATGGCTACACCTTC. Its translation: CSVEGGSSNYGYTF.

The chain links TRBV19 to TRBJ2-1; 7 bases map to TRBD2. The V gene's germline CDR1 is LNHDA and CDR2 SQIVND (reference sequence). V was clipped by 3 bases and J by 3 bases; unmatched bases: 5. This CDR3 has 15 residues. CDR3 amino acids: CASSIGGGIYNEQFF. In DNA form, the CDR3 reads TGTGCCAGTAGTATTGGGGGAGGGATCTACAATGAGCAGTTCTTC.

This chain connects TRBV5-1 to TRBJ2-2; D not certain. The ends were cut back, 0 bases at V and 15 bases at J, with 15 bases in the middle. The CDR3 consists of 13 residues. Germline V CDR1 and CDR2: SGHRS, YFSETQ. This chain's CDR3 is CASSLGPGERVFF. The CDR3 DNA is TGCGCCAGCAGCTTGGGGCCAGGCGAAAGGGTGTTTTTT.

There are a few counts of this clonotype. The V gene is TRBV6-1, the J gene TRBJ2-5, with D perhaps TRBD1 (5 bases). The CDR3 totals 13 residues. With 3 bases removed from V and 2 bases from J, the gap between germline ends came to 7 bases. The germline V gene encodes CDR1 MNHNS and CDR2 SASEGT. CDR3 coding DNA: TGTGCCAGCAGTGACAGGGATCAAGAGACCCAGTACTTC. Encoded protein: CASSDRDQETQYF.

The CDR3 DNA reads TGTGCCAGCTCACCAACCCGCGGGGAGTCGACCCAGTACTTC. Translating it yields CASSPTRGESTQYF. The chain has TRBV18 and TRBJ2-5; TRBD2 is a possible D gene (6 bases). Germline CDR1 is KGHSH and CDR2 is LQKENI. Trimming pared 2 bases from V and 7 bases from J, leaving 14 bases between. The CDR3 spans 14 residues.

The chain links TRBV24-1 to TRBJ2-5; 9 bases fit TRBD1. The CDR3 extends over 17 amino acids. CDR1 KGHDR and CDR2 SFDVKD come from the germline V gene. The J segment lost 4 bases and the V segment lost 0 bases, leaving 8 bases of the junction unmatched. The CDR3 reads CATSDLGGQGGRETQYF. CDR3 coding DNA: TGTGCCACCAGTGATTTGGGGGGACAGGGAGGCCGAGAGACCCAGTACTTC.

CDR3 amino acids: CASSYSTSGRAEQFF. CDR3 bases: TGTGCCAGCAGTTACTCGACTAGCGGGAGGGCAGAGCAGTTCTTC. V gene TRBV6-5 combines with J gene TRBJ2-1; 14 bases are shared with TRBD2. CDR1 and CDR2 (germline): MNHEY, SVGAGI. Germline trimming cut 0 bases from V and 10 bases from J; bases unmatched to any gene: 2. The CDR3 spans 15 residues.

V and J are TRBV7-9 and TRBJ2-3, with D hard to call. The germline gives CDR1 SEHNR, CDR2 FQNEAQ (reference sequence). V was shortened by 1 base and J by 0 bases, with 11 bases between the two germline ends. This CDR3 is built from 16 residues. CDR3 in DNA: TGTGCCAGCAGCTTAGGGCTAGTTCATAGCACAGATACGCAGTATTTT. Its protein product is CASSLGLVHSTDTQYF.

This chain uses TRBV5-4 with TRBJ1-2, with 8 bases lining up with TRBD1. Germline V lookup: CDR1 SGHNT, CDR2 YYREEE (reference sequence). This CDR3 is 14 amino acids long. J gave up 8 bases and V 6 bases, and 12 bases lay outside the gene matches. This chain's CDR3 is CASTDRGNGIGYTF. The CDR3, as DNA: TGTGCCAGCACAGACAGGGGTAACGGAATCGGCTACACCTTC.

CDR3 protein: CSVDLGDFGTEAFF. In DNA form, the CDR3 reads TGCAGCGTGGACCTCGGGGATTTTGGTACTGAAGCTTTCTTT. The chain recombines TRBV29-1 with TRBJ1-1; D is undetermined. The CDR3 runs 14 residues. Germline V gives CDR1 SQVTM, CDR2 ANQGSEA. The germline V and J ends were trimmed by 6 bases and 5 bases, with 19 bases remaining between them.